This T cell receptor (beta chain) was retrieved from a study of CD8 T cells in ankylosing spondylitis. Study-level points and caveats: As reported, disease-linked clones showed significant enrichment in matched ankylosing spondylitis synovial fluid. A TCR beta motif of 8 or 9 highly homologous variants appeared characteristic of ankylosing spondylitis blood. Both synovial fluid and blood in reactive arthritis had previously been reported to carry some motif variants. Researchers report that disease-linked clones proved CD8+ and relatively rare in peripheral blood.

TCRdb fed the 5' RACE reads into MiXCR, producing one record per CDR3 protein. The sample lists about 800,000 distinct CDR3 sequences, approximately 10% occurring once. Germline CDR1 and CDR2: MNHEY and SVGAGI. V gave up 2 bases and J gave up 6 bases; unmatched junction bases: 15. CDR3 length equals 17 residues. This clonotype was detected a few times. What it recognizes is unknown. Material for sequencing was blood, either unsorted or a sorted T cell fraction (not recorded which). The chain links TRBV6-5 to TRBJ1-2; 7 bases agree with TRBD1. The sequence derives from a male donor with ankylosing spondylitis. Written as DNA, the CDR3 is TGTGCCAGCAGTTACCGACAGGGAGGAGTTGAGGGTAATGGCTACACCTTC. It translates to CASSYRQGGVEGNGYTF.